This TCR beta chain was recovered during a study of cytomegalovirus exposure and HLA in healthy donors. Study-wide findings and caveats: Among TCR sequences, most were rare, though some public TCRs appeared in many donors.

Sequenced by immunoSEQ multiplex PCR; TCRdb stores in-frame clones only, minus some. The repertoire consists of fewer than 150,000 clones, with around 90% occurring once and the leading ten covering approximately 8%. Concerning this clone itself: What it recognizes is unknown.

Germline V lookup: CDR1 SGHNT, CDR2 YYREEE (reference sequence). The V gene lost 5 bases and the J gene lost 7 bases, with 19 bases spanning the gap. This CDR3 comprises 15 residues. The sequenced sample consisted of PBMCs. The chain couples TRBV5-4 to TRBJ1-3; D unresolved. The origin of this receptor is a woman between 18 and 29 years old in good health and CMV-seropositive. The CDR3 coding sequence is TGTGCCAGCAGTCCGGAGGGCCTGGCTTCGAACACCATATATTTT. Translating gives CASSPEGLASNTIYF.